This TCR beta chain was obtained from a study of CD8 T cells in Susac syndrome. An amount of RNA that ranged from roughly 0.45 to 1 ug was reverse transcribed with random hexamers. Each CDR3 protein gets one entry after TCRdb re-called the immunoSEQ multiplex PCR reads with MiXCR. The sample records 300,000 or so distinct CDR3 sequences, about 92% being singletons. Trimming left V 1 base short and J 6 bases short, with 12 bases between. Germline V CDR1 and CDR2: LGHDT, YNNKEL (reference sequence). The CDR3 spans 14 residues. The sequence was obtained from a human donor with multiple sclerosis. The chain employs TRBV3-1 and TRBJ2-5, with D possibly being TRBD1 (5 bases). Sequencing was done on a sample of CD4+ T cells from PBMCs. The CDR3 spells CASSQGRGRKTQYF. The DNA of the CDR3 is TGTGCCAGCAGCCAAGGAAGGGGAAGGAAGACCCAGTACTTC.